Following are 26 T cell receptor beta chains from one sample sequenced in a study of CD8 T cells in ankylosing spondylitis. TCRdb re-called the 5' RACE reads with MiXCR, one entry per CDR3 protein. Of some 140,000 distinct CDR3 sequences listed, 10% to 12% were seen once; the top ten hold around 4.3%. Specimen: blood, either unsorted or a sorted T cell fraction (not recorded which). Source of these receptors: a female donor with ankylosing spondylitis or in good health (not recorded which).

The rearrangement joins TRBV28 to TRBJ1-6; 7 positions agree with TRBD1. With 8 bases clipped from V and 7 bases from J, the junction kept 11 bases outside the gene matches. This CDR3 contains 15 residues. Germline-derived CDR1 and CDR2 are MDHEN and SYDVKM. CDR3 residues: CASVQGVSRNSPLHF. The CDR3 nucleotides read TGTGCCAGCGTCCAGGGGGTTTCGCGGAATTCACCCCTCCACTTT.

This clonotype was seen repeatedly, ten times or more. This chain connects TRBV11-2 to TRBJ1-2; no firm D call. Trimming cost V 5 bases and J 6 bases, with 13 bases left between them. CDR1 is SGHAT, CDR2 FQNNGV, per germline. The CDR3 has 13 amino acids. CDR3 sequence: CASSPRRRDGYTF. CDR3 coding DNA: TGTGCCAGCAGCCCACGACGGCGGGATGGCTACACCTTC.

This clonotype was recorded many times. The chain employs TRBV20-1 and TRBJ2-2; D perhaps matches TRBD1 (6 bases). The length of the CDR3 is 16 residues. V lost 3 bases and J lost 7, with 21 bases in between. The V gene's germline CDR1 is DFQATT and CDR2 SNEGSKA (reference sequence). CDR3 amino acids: CSASLGVGASLGELFF. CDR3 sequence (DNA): TGCAGTGCTAGCTTAGGGGTGGGGGCGTCCCTCGGGGAGCTGTTTTTT.

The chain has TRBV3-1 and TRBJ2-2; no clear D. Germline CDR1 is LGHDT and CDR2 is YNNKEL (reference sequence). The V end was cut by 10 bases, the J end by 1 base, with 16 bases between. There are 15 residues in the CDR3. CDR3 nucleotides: TGTGCCACCTCCAGGATGGCGGTGAACACCGGGGAGCTGTTTTTT. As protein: CATSRMAVNTGELFF.

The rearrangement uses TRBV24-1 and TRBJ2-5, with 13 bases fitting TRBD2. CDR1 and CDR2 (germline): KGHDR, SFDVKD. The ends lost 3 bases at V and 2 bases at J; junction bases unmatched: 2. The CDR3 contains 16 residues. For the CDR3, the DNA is TGTGCCACCAGTGATGGACTAGCGGGGGTTCAAGAGACCCAGTACTTC. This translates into CATSDGLAGVQETQYF.

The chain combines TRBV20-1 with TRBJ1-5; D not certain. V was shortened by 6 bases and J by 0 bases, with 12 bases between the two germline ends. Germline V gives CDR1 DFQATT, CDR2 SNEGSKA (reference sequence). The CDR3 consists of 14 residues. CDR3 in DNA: TGCAGTGCCGTGGCCAGCGATAGCAATCAGCCCCAGCATTTT. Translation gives CSAVASDSNQPQHF.

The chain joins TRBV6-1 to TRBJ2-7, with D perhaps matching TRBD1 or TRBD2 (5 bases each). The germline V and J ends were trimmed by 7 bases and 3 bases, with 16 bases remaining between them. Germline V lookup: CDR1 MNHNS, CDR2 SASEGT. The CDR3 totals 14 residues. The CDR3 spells CASKGRKFNYEQYF. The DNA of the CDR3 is TGTGCCAGCAAGGGACGTAAATTTAACTACGAGCAGTACTTC.

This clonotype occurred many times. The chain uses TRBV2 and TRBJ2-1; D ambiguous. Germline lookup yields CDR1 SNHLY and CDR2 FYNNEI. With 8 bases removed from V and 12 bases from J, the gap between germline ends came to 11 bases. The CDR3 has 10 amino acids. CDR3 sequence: CASGQRMQFF. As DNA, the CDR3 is TGTGCCAGCGGGCAAAGGATGCAGTTCTTC.

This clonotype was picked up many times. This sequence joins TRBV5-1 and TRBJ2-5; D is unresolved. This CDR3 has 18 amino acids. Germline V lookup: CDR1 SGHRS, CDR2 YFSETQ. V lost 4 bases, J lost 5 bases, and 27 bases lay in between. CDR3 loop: CASSQRRPSTDRRETQYF. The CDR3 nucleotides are TGCGCCAGCAGCCAACGACGACCCTCGACCGATAGAAGGGAGACCCAGTACTTC.

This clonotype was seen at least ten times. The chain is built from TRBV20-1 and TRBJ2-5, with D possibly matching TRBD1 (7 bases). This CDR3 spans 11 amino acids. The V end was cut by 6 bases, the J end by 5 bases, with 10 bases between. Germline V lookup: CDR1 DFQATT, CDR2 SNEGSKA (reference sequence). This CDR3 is CSASGGETQYF. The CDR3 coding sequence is TGCAGTGCCTCAGGGGGGGAGACCCAGTACTTC.

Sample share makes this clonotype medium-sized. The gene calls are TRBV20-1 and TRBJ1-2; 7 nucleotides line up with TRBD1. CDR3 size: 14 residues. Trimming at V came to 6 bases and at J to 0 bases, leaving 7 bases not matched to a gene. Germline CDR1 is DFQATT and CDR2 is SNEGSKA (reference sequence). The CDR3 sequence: CSATTGVANYGYTF. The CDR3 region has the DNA TGCAGTGCAACAACAGGGGTAGCTAACTATGGCTACACCTTC.

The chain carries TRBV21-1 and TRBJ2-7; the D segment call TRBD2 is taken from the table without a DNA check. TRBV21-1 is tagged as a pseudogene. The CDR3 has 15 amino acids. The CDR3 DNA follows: TGTGCCAGCAGCTCCCACCCGATCGAGGGCCACGAGCAGTACTTC. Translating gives CASSSHPIEGHEQYF.

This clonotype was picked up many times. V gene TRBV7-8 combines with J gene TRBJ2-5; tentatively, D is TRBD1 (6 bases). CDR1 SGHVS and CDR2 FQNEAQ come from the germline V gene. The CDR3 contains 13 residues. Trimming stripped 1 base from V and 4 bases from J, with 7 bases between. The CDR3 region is CASSLVQGETQYF. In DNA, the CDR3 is TGTGCCAGCAGCTTAGTACAGGGAGAGACCCAGTACTTC.

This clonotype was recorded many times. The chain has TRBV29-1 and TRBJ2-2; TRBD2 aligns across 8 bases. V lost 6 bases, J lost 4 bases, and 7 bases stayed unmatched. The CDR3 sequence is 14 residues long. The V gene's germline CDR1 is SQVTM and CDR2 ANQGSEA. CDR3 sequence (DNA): TGCAGCGTCAGAGGCGGGGGGCGCACCGGGGAGCTGTTTTTT. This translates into CSVRGGGRTGELFF.

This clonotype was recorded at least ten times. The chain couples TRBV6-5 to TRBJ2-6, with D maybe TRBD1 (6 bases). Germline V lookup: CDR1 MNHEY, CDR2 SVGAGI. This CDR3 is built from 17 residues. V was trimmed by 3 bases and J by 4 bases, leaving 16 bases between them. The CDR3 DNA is TGTGCCAGCAGTTATGGGGTACAGGGAGCGGGGGCCAACGTCCTGACTTTC. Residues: CASSYGVQGAGANVLTF.

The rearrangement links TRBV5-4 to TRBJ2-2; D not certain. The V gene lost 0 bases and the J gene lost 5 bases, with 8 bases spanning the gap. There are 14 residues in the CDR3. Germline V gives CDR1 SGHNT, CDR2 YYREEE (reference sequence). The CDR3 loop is CASSLDGRTGELFF. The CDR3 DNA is TGTGCCAGCAGCTTGGACGGAAGGACCGGGGAGCTGTTTTTT. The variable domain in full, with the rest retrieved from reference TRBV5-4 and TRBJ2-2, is ETGVTQSPTHLIKTRGQQVTLRCSSQSGHNTVSWYQQALGQGPQFIFQYYREEENGRGNFPPRFSGLQFPNYSSELNVNALELDDSALYLCASSLDGRTGELFFGEGSRLTVL.

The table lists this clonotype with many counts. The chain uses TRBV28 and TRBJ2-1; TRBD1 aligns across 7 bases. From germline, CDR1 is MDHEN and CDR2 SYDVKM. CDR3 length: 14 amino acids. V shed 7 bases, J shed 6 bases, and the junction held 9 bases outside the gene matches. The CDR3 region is CASTRQGRVNEQFF. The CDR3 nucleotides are TGTGCCAGCACAAGACAGGGTAGGGTCAATGAGCAGTTCTTC.

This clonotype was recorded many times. For the CDR3, the DNA is TGTGCCAGCAGGTTAGCGGGAGAGGTAGAGACCCAGTACTTC. Its protein is CASRLAGEVETQYF. V is TRBV6-5 and J is TRBJ2-5, with 9 bases that match TRBD2. Germline V gives CDR1 MNHEY, CDR2 SVGAGI. V gave up 6 bases and J gave up 4 bases; unmatched junction bases: 6. This CDR3 is 14 amino acids long.

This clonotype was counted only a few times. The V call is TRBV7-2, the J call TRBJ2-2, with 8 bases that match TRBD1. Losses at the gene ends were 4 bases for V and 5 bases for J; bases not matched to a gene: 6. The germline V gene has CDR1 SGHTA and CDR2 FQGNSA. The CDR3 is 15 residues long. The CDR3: CASSSRTGMTGELFF. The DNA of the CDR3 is TGTGCCAGCAGCTCCCGGACAGGGATGACCGGGGAGCTGTTTTTT.

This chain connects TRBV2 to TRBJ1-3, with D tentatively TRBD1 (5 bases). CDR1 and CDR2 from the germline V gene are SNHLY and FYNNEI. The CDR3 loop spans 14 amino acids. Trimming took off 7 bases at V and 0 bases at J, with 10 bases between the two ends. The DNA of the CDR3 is TGTGCCAGCACCCCCGACAGCTCTGGAAACACCATATATTTT. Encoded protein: CASTPDSSGNTIYF.

This CDR3 reads CASSSTTSGRASEQFF. The CDR3 DNA follows: TGTGCCAGCAGCTCAACCACTAGCGGGAGGGCTAGTGAGCAGTTCTTC. V usage is TRBV11-3 and J usage is TRBJ2-1; 13 bases line up with TRBD2. Germline CDR1 SGHNT, CDR2 YENEEA. V was pared by 4 bases and J by 9 bases, with 9 bases of the junction left unmatched. There are 16 residues in the CDR3.

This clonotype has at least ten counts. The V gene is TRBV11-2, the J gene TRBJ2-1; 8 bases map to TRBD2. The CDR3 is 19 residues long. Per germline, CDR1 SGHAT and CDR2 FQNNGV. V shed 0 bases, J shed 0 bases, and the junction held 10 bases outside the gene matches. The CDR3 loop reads CASSLDWASGFSSYNEQFF. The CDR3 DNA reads TGTGCCAGCAGCTTAGATTGGGCTAGCGGGTTTAGCTCCTACAATGAGCAGTTCTTC.

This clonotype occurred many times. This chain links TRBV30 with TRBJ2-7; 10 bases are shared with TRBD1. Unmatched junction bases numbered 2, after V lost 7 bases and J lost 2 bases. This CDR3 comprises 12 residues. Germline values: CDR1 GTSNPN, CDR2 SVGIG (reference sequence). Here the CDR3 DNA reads TGTGCCTTCGGGACAGGGGCCTACGAGCAGTACTTC. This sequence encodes CAFGTGAYEQYF.

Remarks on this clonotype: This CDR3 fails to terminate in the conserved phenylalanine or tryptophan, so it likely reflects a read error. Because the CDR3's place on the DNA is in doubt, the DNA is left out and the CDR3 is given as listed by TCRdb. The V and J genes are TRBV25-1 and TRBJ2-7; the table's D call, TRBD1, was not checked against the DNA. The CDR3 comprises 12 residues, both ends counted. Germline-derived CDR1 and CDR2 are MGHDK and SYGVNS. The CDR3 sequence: CASSEGAARLYI.

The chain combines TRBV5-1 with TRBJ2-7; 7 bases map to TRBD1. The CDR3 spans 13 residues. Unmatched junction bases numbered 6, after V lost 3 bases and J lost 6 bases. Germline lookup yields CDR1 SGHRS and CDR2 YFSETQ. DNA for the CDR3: TGCGCCAGCAGCTCCGACGACAGGGCCGAGCAGTACTTC. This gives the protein CASSSDDRAEQYF.

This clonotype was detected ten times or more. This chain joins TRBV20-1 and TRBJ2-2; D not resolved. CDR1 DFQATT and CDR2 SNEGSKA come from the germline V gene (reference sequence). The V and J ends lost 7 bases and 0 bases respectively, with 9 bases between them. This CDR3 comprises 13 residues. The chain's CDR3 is CSVRSSNTGELFF. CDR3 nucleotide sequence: TGCAGTGTGAGAAGCTCGAACACCGGGGAGCTGTTTTTT.